This T cell receptor (beta chain) was observed in a study of T-cell reconstitution after alpha-beta-depleted transplantation in children. Findings of the study overall: For some patients, TCRbeta diversity was high at day 60 because of recipient T cells and thymic progenitors that survived. Several hundred rapidly expanded clones from non-depleted graft cells reportedly supplied alpha-beta T cells about two months post-transplant. T-cell counts and diversity at one year post-transplant came mainly from newly produced T cells.

The junction had 9 bases not matched to a gene; V was cut back by 4 bases and J by 9 bases. The CDR3 is made up of 14 amino acids. The germline gives CDR1 SGHRS, CDR2 YFSETQ. The sample holds a few counts of this clonotype. No antigen is known for it. Unique molecular identifiers were incorporated into the prepared TCRbeta library. TCRdb fed the PCR reads into MiXCR, producing one record per CDR3 protein. The data show approximately 500,000 distinct CDR3 sequences, around 27% seen once. The rearrangement links TRBV5-1 to TRBJ2-7; 11 positions agree with TRBD1. This TCR was recovered from a boy under two years old with Wiskott-Aldrich syndrome, due to receive a stem cell transplant. The sample consisted of PBMCs, taken before TCRalphabeta/CD19-depleted stem cell transplant. CDR3 DNA sequence: TGCGCCAGCAGCCCTCGGGACAGGGGGATCTCGCAGTACTTC. Protein: CASSPRDRGISQYF.